The clone carrying this T cell receptor (beta chain) was found a few times. TCRdb re-called the reads with MiXCR, one entry per CDR3 protein. The data contain under 350,000 distinct CDR3 sequences, more than 9% of them singletons. This specimen comes from a study of T cell repertoires in cytomegalovirus infection. Whole-study context: The public TCR beta signatures pointed to both CMV infection and matching HLA type.

Trimming cost V 4 bases and J 1 base; bases outside gene matches: 5. In germline, CDR1 is MDHEN, CDR2 SYDVKM. This CDR3 region has 15 residues. The chain uses TRBV28 and TRBJ2-5; 8 bases are a match to TRBD1. The sample taken for sequencing was PBMCs. This clonotype was sampled from a human donor in good health (CMV status not recorded). Some clones in this sample may be carry-over from other donors' samples. CDR3: CASSSRGQAQETQYF. The CDR3 region has the DNA TGTGCCAGCAGTTCCAGGGGACAGGCCCAAGAGACCCAGTACTTC.